This T cell receptor beta chain is drawn from a study of blood T cell repertoires in COVID-19. As for the study in general: Nucleic acid was either cDNA or gDNA, and it came from T cells, B-cell-depleted T cells, or PBMCs.

Sequenced by immunoSEQ multiplex PCR; TCRdb stores in-frame clones only, minus some. Here the sample spans under 450,000 clones, over 75% being singletons. Seattle patients were enrolled while actively infected and followed longitudinally. Sequencing was carried out using peripheral blood. The TCR comes from a woman in her forties with COVID-19, enrolled during active disease.

The CDR3 DNA reads as TGTGCCACCAGGAGTAATCTCGCGGTTGAAAAACTGTTTTTT. Protein sequence: CATRSNLAVEKLFF. The chain uses TRBV15 and TRBJ1-4; no firm D call. V was pared by 6 bases and J by 7 bases, with 15 bases between. Germline CDR1 LNHNV, CDR2 YYDKDF (reference sequence). CDR3 size: 14 residues.